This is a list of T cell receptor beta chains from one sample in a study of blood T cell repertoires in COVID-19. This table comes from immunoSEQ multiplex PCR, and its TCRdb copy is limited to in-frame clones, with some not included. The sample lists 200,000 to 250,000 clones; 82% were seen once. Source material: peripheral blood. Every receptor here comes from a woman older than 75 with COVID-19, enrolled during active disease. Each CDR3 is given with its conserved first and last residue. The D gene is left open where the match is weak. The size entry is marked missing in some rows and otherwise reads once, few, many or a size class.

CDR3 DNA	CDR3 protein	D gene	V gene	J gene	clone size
TGTGCCAGCAGATGGACTCTTTTCTACGAGCAGTACTTC	CASRWTLFYEQYF	.	TRBV2	TRBJ2-7	few
TGTGCCAGCAGTTCCGGACAGGGCCAAGAGACCCAGTACTTC	CASSSGQGQETQYF	TRBD1	TRBV11-1	TRBJ2-5	once
TGTGCCAGCTCACCGGGCCTACGAGAAAAGCAGTACTTC	CASSPGLREKQYF	.	TRBV18	TRBJ2-7	.
TGTGCCAGCAGTTACCAGACGGGACAGTACTTC	CASSYQTGQYF	.	TRBV6-5	TRBJ2-7	.
TGCAGCGTTGTCGGTACAGGGATGAACACTGAAGCTTTCTTT	CSVVGTGMNTEAFF	.	TRBV29-1	TRBJ1-1	.
TGTGCCAGCAGCCTACGGTCCCTCGGCGGGCCCCAGCATTTT	CASSLRSLGGPQHF	.	TRBV3-1/TRBV3-2	TRBJ1-5	.
TGTGCCAGCAGCTCCTCGGGCGGGAGAGTAACAGATACGCAGTATTTT	CASSSSGGRVTDTQYF	TRBD2	TRBV11-1	TRBJ2-3	.
TGTGCCAGTAGTATAGAGGCCAGCTCCTACGAGCAGTACTTC	CASSIEASSYEQYF	.	TRBV19	TRBJ2-7	.
TGTGCCAGTAGCACAGGGACTAGCGGGAGCATAAGCACAGATACGCAGTATTTT	CASSTGTSGSISTDTQYF	TRBD2	TRBV19	TRBJ2-3	.
TGTGCCAGTACCCGGGAGAAGGAAGCTGGAAACACCATATATTTT	CASTREKEAGNTIYF	.	TRBV19	TRBJ1-3	.
TGTGCCGGAAATACAGGGGGCTTCAATCAGCCCCAGCATTTT	CAGNTGGFNQPQHF	TRBD1	TRBV28	TRBJ1-5	.
TGCGCCAGCAGCCTCACCGGGACAGGGATTTATGGCTACACCTTC	CASSLTGTGIYGYTF	TRBD1	TRBV5-1	TRBJ1-2	.
TGTGCCAGCAGCTTGAGAATTGGGACAGGGGGTTATGGCTACACCTTC	CASSLRIGTGGYGYTF	TRBD1	TRBV5-8	TRBJ1-2	.
TGCAGCGCCGGTGGGAGCGAGCAGTACTTC	CSAGGSEQYF	.	TRBV29-1	TRBJ2-7	few
TGTGCCAGCAGTGAAGCGGCCGGGGGGAGAAACACCATATATTTT	CASSEAAGGRNTIYF	.	TRBV6-1	TRBJ1-3	.
TGTGCCAGTAGAGCCAGGACCACGGGGACGCAGTATTTT	CASRARTTGTQYF	.	TRBV19	TRBJ2-3	once
TGTGCCAGTAGATCCACAGGGAGAGGAGGCGGCTACACCTTC	CASRSTGRGGGYTF	.	TRBV19	TRBJ1-2	once
TGTGCCAGCAGCCAACTAGACAGCTACAATGAGCAGTTCTTC	CASSQLDSYNEQFF	.	TRBV3-1/TRBV3-2	TRBJ2-1	.
TGCGCCAGCAGCTTGCGACAGAGGCTCGAAGGAGTGTATAGCAATCAGCCCCAGCATTTT	CASSLRQRLEGVYSNQPQHF	.	TRBV5-1	TRBJ1-5	.
TGTGCCAGTACCCGGGGGGGGACCAACACTGAAGCTTTCTTT	CASTRGGTNTEAFF	.	TRBV19	TRBJ1-1	.
TGTGCCAGCAGCATACTAGCGGGAGGTAGAAATGAGCAGTTCTTC	CASSILAGGRNEQFF	TRBD2	TRBV7-3	TRBJ2-1	.
TGTGCCAGCAGCGTAGTCCCTGACAGGGTCGATGGCTACACCTTC	CASSVVPDRVDGYTF	TRBD1	TRBV9	TRBJ1-2	few
TGTGCCAGCAGCCAAGAGGCCGTAAGTTCACCCCTCCACTTT	CASSQEAVSSPLHF	.	TRBV3-1/TRBV3-2	TRBJ1-6	.
TGTGCCAGCAGCTTGGCCTCTCAGGGGATAAACATTCAGTACTTC	CASSLASQGINIQYF	.	TRBV5-5	TRBJ2-4	.
TGCAGTGCTGTACCAGGAGGGGGCTACACCTTC	CSAVPGGGYTF	.	TRBV20-1	TRBJ1-2	.
TGTGCCAGCAGTGGCCGGGAAGTTAGTGGTTCCTACGAGCAGTACTTC	CASSGREVSGSYEQYF	.	TRBV5-4	TRBJ2-7	.
TGTGCCAGCAGCCTGGACAGGGGAAACAATGAGCAGTTCTTC	CASSLDRGNNEQFF	TRBD1	TRBV11-2	TRBJ2-1	many
TGTGCCAGCAGCCACCGGGAGGGGAACACCGGGGAGCTGTTTTTT	CASSHREGNTGELFF	TRBD2	TRBV7-9	TRBJ2-2	.
TGTGCCAGCAGTGAAGCGGGAGGCCAGCATGCCCCAGATCAGCCCCAGCATTTT	CASSEAGGQHAPDQPQHF	.	TRBV6-1	TRBJ1-5	once
TGCGCCAGCAGCCCCGGGGGGGGGCGCGCCGGGGAGCTGTTTTTT	CASSPGGGRAGELFF	TRBD2	TRBV5-1	TRBJ2-2	.
TGTGCCACCAAGCTGTCCCAGGCCTGGGAGACCCAGTACTTC	CATKLSQAWETQYF	.	TRBV15	TRBJ2-5	.
TGTGCCAGCAGCGACCGGCTAGGGGCCTATGGCTACACCTTC	CASSDRLGAYGYTF	.	TRBV9	TRBJ1-2	.
TGTGCCAGCAGCTCGGGACAGGGGGCGAAAGATACGCAGTATTTT	CASSSGQGAKDTQYF	TRBD1	TRBV7-2	TRBJ2-3	.
TGCAGCGTTGAGAGGACAGGGGCCCGCGAGCAGTACTTC	CSVERTGAREQYF	TRBD1	TRBV29-1	TRBJ2-7	.
TGCGCCAGCAGCCCCGGACTAGCGGGAGCAGATACGCAGTATTTT	CASSPGLAGADTQYF	TRBD2	TRBV4-3	TRBJ2-3	.
TGTGCCAGCAGTTTAAGGGGGGGCTATGGCTACACCTTC	CASSLRGGYGYTF	.	TRBV28	TRBJ1-2	once